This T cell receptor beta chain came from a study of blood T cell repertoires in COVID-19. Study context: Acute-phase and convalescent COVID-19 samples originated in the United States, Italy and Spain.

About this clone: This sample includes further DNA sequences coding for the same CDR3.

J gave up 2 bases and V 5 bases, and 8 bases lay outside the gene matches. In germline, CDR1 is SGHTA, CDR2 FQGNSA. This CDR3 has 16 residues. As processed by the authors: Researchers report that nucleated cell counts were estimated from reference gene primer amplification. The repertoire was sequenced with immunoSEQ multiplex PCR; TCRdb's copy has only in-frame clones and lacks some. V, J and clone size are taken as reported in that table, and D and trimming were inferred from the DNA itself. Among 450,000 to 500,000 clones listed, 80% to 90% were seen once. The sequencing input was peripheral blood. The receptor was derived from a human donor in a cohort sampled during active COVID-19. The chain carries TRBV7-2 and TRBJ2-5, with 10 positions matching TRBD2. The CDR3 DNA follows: TGTGCCAGCAGCCTAGGGGTAGCGGGGGGTCAAGAGACCCAGTACTTC. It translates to CASSLGVAGGQETQYF.